Each of the 21 T cell receptor beta chains below was sequenced from the same sample in a study of blood T cell repertoires in COVID-19. Data came from immunoSEQ multiplex PCR; TCRdb stores just in-frame clones and leaves some out. This repertoire shows approximately 230,000 clones, 85% to 90% found once; its top ten account for under 2%. The sequencing input was PBMCs or T cells enriched from blood (not recorded which). The receptors originated from a man in his forties who had recovered from COVID-19.

The chain couples TRBV7-2 to TRBJ1-1; the D gene is possibly TRBD1 (6 bases). Trimming pared 2 bases from V and 3 bases from J, leaving 16 bases between. Germline loops: CDR1 SGHTA, CDR2 FQGNSA. The CDR3 totals 16 residues. CDR3 loop: CASSLFTGYKDTEAFF. In DNA, the CDR3 is TGTGCCAGCAGCTTATTCACAGGGTATAAGGACACTGAAGCTTTCTTT.

This clone was seen a few times. The V and J genes are TRBV7-2 and TRBJ2-2; D is possibly TRBD1 (6 bases). CDR3 size: 15 residues. Trimming took off 5 bases at V and 3 bases at J, with 13 bases between the two ends. The V gene's germline CDR1 is SGHTA and CDR2 FQGNSA. The CDR3 protein is CASSPDSDYTGELFF. The CDR3 nucleotides are TGTGCCAGCAGCCCGGACAGCGATTACACCGGGGAGCTGTTTTTT.

This CDR3 reads CASSEYEVGSYQETQYF. The DNA of the CDR3 is TGTGCCAGCAGTGAATATGAGGTCGGAAGTTACCAAGAGACCCAGTACTTC. V and J are TRBV6-1 and TRBJ2-5; D uncertain. CDR1 is MNHNS and CDR2 is SASEGT in the germline V gene. The CDR3 totals 17 residues. V lost 2 bases to trimming and J lost 0 bases, with 16 bases between them.

V is TRBV30 and J is TRBJ1-1, with a weak D call TRBD1 (6 bases). Germline V gene data show CDR1 as GTSNPN and CDR2 as SVGIG (reference sequence). V gave up 0 bases and J gave up 6 bases, with 17 bases separating them. This CDR3 spans 15 amino acids. CDR3 residues: CAWSVVPVEGAEAFF. CDR3 DNA sequence: TGTGCCTGGAGTGTAGTCCCGGTTGAGGGGGCTGAAGCTTTCTTT.

V is TRBV7-9 and J is TRBJ1-5, with TRBD1 matching over 9 bases. The junction had 16 bases not matched to a gene; V was cut back by 5 bases and J by 5 bases. Germline assignment: CDR1 SEHNR and CDR2 FQNEAQ (reference sequence). CDR3 length equals 18 residues. The CDR3 here is CASSQSPPGTGLDQPQHF. CDR3 nucleotide sequence: TGTGCCAGCAGCCAATCCCCCCCCGGGACAGGGCTTGATCAGCCCCAGCATTTT. The full variable domain, rest sourced from reference TRBV7-9 and TRBJ1-5, is DTGVSQNPRHKITKRGQNVTFRCDPISEHNRLYWYRQTLGQGPEFLTYFQNEAQLEKSRLLSDRFSAERPKGSFSTLEIQRTEQGDSAMYLCASSQSPPGTGLDQPQHFGDGTRLSIL.

V usage is TRBV3-1 (or the pseudogene TRBV3-2) and J usage is TRBJ2-7; D possibly corresponds to TRBD2 (5 bases). CDR1 is LGHDT and CDR2 is YNNKEL in the germline V gene (reference sequence). This CDR3 region has 14 residues. Between the trimmed V and J ends, which lost 1 base and 2 bases, there was a span of 9 bases. Written as DNA, the CDR3 is TGTGCCAGCAGCCAAGCACTAGGTACCTACGAGCAGTACTTC. This gives the protein CASSQALGTYEQYF.

The count of this clone is one. The chain is built from TRBV6-5 and TRBJ1-2, with 9 bases matching TRBD1. Germline V lookup: CDR1 MNHEY, CDR2 SVGAGI. The CDR3 extends over 13 amino acids. Losses at the gene ends were 6 bases for V and 7 bases for J; bases not matched to a gene: 6. The chain's CDR3 is CASRRGQGGGYTF. The DNA of the CDR3 is TGTGCCAGCAGGCGGGGACAGGGCGGTGGCTACACCTTC.

This clone was seen only a few times. The V call is TRBV28, the J call TRBJ2-1; the D gene is possibly TRBD1 (5 bases). Trimming stripped 1 base from V and 1 base from J, with 8 bases between. The CDR3 sequence is 15 residues long. The germline gives CDR1 MDHEN, CDR2 SYDVKM. CDR3 sequence: CASSLYSGSYNEQFF. The CDR3 region has the DNA TGTGCCAGCAGTTTATATTCAGGGTCCTACAATGAGCAGTTCTTC.

The rearrangement joins TRBV2 to TRBJ1-5; perhaps TRBD1 as D (6 bases). V gave up 4 bases and J gave up 1 base, with 8 bases separating them. Germline V CDR1 and CDR2: SNHLY, FYNNEI. The CDR3 is 14 residues long. The CDR3: CASSAGVSNQPQHF. The CDR3 DNA reads as TGTGCCAGCAGTGCAGGGGTGAGCAATCAGCCCCAGCATTTT.

The chain uses TRBV7-8 and TRBJ2-7; 8 bases are a match to TRBD2. Per germline, CDR1 SGHVS and CDR2 FQNEAQ. The CDR3 covers 15 residues. After removal of 4 bases from V and 3 bases from J, the junction contained 8 bases not matched to a gene. The CDR3 sequence is CASSSSQSGSYEQYF. The CDR3 bases are TGTGCCAGCAGCTCATCGCAGAGCGGGAGCTACGAGCAGTACTTC.

This clone was counted once. The chain has TRBV6-2 or TRBV6-3 and TRBJ1-1; TRBD1 agrees at 9 bases. J lost 5 bases, V lost 6 bases, and 7 bases had no gene match. The germline V gene encodes CDR1 MNHEY and CDR2 SVGEGT. The CDR3 sequence is 14 residues long. CDR3 in DNA: TGTGCCAGCAGCCGACGGGACAGGGCGACTGAAGCTTTCTTT. Its translation: CASSRRDRATEAFF.

V usage is TRBV19 and J usage is TRBJ2-7, with TRBD1 matching over 9 bases. The CDR3 covers 15 residues. Unmatched junction bases numbered 4, after V lost 1 base and J lost 3 bases. Germline-derived CDR1 and CDR2 are LNHDA and SQIVND (reference sequence). Here the CDR3 DNA reads TGTGCCAGTAGTATAGGTGGGACAGGGTACTACGAGCAGTACTTC. Translation gives CASSIGGTGYYEQYF. The full variable domain, completed using reference TRBV19 and TRBJ2-7, is DGGITQSPKYLFRKEGQNVTLSCEQNLNHDAMYWYRQDPGQGLRLIYYSQIVNDFQKGDIAEGYSVSREKKESFPLTVTSAQKNPTAFYLCASSIGGTGYYEQYFGPGTRLTVT.

The chain combines TRBV2 with TRBJ1-3; 9 bases are shared with TRBD1. This CDR3 has 15 amino acids. V lost 4 bases to trimming and J lost 3 bases; unmatched junction nucleotides: 4. CDR1 and CDR2 (germline): SNHLY, FYNNEI. The CDR3 nucleotides read TGTGCCAGCAGTGGAACAGGGGGCGTTGGAAACACCATATATTTT. This encodes CASSGTGGVGNTIYF.

This clone was picked up one time. The chain couples TRBV7-6 to TRBJ1-3, with 12 bases identical to TRBD1. The CDR3 consists of 18 residues. The V and J ends lost 1 base and 4 bases, in that order; junction bases with no gene match: 8. Germline loops: CDR1 SGHVS, CDR2 FNYEAQ. The CDR3 region has the DNA TGTGCCAGCAGCTTAGGACCGGGACAGGGGGCCAGGGGAAACACCATATATTTT. Its translation is CASSLGPGQGARGNTIYF.

The chain uses TRBV7-2 and TRBJ1-2; 8 positions agree with TRBD1. With V trimmed by 5 bases and J by 1 base, 12 bases remained unmatched. Germline CDR1 and CDR2: SGHTA and FQGNSA. The CDR3 length is 17 residues. CDR3 protein: CASSPRVGTGYNYGYTF. CDR3 in DNA: TGTGCCAGCAGCCCCCGAGTTGGGACAGGATATAACTATGGCTACACCTTC.

Concerning this clone: The same CDR3 also results from other DNA sequences found in this sample. The CDR3 bases are TGTGCCAGCAGCGCGGGGACAGCTGGAAACACCATATATTTT. Translation gives CASSAGTAGNTIYF. The genes are TRBV9 and TRBJ1-3, with 7 bases aligning to TRBD1. With V trimmed by 3 bases and J by 2 bases, 2 bases remained unmatched. Germline V gives CDR1 SGDLS, CDR2 YYNGEE. This CDR3 is 14 amino acids long.

A single count supports this clone. For the CDR3, the DNA is TGTGCCAGCAGTGAAGAAAAGGGGAGGCGAAATGAGCAGTTCTTC. As protein: CASSEEKGRRNEQFF. This chain connects TRBV6-1 to TRBJ2-1; D is perhaps TRBD2 (6 bases). CDR1 is MNHNS, CDR2 SASEGT, per germline. The ends were cut back, 1 base at V and 7 bases at J, with 14 bases in the middle. The CDR3 totals 15 residues.

The V call is TRBV2, the J call TRBJ2-1; 9 bases fit TRBD1. CDR3 length: 16 residues. Germline CDR1 and CDR2: SNHLY and FYNNEI. Unmatched junction bases numbered 9, after V lost 9 bases and J lost 0 bases. CDR3 sequence reads: CASYGQGFRSYNEQFF. The CDR3 nucleotides read TGTGCCAGTTATGGACAGGGGTTTCGCTCCTACAATGAGCAGTTCTTC.

The chain combines TRBV19 with TRBJ1-2; 9 bases agree with TRBD1. Germline lookup yields CDR1 LNHDA and CDR2 SQIVND (reference sequence). The CDR3 covers 14 residues. The V and J ends lost 7 bases and 8 bases, in that order; junction bases with no gene match: 11. The CDR3 DNA sequence: TGTGCCAGTACCCAGACAGGGGGGAAGGTCGGCTACACCTTC. Encoded protein: CASTQTGGKVGYTF.

The chain is built from TRBV6-5 and TRBJ1-2, with 11 positions matching TRBD1. After removal of 2 bases from V and 6 bases from J, the junction contained 5 bases not matched to a gene. CDR3 length: 15 residues. Looked up from germline, CDR1 is MNHEY and CDR2 is SVGAGI. The CDR3 is CASSYLDRGQDGYTF. The CDR3 bases are TGTGCCAGCAGTTACCTGGACAGGGGGCAGGATGGCTACACCTTC.

This clone was counted ten times or more. CDR3 sequence (DNA): TGTGCCAGCAGCATAGCGGGAGGTTCCACAGATACGCAGTATTTT. Encoded protein: CASSIAGGSTDTQYF. The rearrangement uses TRBV6-5 and TRBJ2-3, with 10 bases identical to TRBD2. V shed 6 bases, J shed 2 bases, and the junction held 5 bases outside the gene matches. Germline V gene data show CDR1 as MNHEY and CDR2 as SVGAGI. The CDR3 is 15 amino acids.